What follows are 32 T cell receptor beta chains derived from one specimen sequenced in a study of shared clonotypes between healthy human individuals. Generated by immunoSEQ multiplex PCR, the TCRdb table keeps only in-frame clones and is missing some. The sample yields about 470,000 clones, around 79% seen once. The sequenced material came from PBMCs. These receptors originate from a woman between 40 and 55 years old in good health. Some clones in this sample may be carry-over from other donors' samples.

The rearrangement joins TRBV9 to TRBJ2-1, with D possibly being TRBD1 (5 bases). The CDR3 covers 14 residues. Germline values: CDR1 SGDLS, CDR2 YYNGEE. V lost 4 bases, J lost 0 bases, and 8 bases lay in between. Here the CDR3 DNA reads TGTGCCAGCAGCATTGACAGCTCCTACAATGAGCAGTTCTTC. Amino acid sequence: CASSIDSSYNEQFF.

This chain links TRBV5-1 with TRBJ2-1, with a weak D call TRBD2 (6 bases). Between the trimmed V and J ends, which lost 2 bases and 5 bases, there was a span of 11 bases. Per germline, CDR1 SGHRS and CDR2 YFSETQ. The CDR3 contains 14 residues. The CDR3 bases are TGCGCCAGCAGCTTTTTAGCGGATAACAATGAGCAGTTCTTC. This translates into CASSFLADNNEQFF.

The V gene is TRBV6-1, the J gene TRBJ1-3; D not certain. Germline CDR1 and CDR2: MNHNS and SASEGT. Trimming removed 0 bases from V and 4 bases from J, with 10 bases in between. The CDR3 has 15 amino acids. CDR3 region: CASSEARGPGNTIYF. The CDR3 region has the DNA TGTGCCAGCAGTGAAGCGCGAGGGCCGGGAAACACCATATATTTT.

The CDR3 nucleotides are TGTGCCAGCAGTATGACAGCCACCGGGGAGCTGTTTTTT. Translated, it gives CASSMTATGELFF. V and J are TRBV28 and TRBJ2-2; D is possibly TRBD1 (5 bases). V was cut by 5 bases and J by 4 bases, with 8 bases left in between. The germline V gene encodes CDR1 MDHEN and CDR2 SYDVKM. The CDR3 spans 13 residues. The complete variable domain, with remaining parts taken from reference TRBV28 and TRBJ2-2, reads DVKVTQSSRYLVKRTGEKVFLECVQDMDHENMFWYRQDPGLGLRLIYFSYDVKMKEKGDIPEGYSVSREKKERFSLILESASTNQTSMYLCASSMTATGELFFGEGSRLTVL.

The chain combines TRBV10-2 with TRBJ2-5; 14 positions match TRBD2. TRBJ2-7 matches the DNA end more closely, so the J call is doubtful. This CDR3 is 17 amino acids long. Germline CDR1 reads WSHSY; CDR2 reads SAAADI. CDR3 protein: CASSFTGTSGSRLEQYF. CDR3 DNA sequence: TGCGCCAGCAGTTTCACCGGGACTAGCGGGAGCAGGCTCGAGCAGTACTTC.

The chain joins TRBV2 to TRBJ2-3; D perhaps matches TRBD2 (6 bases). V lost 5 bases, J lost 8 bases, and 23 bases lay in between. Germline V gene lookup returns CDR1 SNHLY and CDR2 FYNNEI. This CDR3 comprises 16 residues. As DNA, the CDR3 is TGTGCCAGCAGTTCGGCTAGCGCTAATACACAGATTACGCAGTATTTT. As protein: CASSSASANTQITQYF.

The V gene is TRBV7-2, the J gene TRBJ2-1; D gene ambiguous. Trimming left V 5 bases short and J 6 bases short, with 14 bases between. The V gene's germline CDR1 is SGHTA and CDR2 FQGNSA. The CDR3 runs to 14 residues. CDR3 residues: CASSRPFGSNEQFF. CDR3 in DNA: TGTGCCAGCAGCCGGCCTTTCGGCAGCAATGAGCAGTTCTTC.

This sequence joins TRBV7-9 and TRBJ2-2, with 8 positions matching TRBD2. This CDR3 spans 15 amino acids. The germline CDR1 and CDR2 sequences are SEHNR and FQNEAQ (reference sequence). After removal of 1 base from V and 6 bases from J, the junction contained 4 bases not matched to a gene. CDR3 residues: CASSLVDGRAGELFF. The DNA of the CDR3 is TGTGCCAGCAGCTTAGTGGACGGGAGGGCCGGGGAGCTGTTTTTT.

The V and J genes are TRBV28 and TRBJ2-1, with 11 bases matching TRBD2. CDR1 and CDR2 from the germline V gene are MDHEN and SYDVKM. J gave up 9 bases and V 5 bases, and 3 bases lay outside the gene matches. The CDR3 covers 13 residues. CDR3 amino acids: CASSLSGRGEQFF. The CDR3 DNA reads TGTGCCAGCAGTCTTAGCGGGAGGGGTGAGCAGTTCTTC.

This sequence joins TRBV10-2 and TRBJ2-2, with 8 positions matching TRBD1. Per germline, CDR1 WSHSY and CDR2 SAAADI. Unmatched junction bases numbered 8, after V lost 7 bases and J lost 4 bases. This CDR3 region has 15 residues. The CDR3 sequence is CASIQGARGTGELFF. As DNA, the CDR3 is TGCGCCAGCATTCAGGGGGCGCGGGGCACCGGGGAGCTGTTTTTT.

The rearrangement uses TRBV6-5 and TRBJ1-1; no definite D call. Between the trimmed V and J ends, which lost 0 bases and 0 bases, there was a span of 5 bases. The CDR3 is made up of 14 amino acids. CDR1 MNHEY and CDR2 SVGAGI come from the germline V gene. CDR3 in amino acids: CASSYSRVNTEAFF. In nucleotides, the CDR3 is TGTGCCAGCAGTTACTCAAGAGTGAACACTGAAGCTTTCTTT.

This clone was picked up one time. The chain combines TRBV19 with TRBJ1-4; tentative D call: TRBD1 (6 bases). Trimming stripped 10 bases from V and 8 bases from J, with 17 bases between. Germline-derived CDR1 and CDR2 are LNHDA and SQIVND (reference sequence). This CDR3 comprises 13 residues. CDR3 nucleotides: TGTGCCACCGCGGGGGGCGAAGGGGAAAAACTGTTTTTT. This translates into CATAGGEGEKLFF.

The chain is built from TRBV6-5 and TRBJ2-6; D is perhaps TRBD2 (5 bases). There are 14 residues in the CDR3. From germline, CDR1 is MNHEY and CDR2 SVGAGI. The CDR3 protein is CGTRGGGAANVLTF. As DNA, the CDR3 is TGTGGGACCAGAGGAGGTGGTGCGGCCAACGTCCTGACTTTC.

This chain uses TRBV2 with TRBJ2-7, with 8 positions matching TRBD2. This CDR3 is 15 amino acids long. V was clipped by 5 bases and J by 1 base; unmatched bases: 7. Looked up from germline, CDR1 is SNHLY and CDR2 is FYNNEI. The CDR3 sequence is CASSPLAGLSYEQYF. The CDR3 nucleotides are TGTGCCAGCAGTCCCTTAGCGGGGCTATCCTACGAGCAGTACTTC.

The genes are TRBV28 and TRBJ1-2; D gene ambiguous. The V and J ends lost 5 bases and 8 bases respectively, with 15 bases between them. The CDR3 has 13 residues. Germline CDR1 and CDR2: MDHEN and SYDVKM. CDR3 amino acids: CASSGPLTSGYTF. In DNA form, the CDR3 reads TGTGCCAGCAGTGGACCCTTGACTTCGGGCTACACCTTC.

CDR3: CASRETSGTHEQYF. The CDR3 nucleotides are TGCGCCAGCAGAGAGACTAGCGGGACCCACGAGCAGTACTTC. The rearrangement joins TRBV10-2 to TRBJ2-7, with 11 bases matching TRBD2. CDR1 WSHSY and CDR2 SAAADI come from the germline V gene. The CDR3 extends over 14 amino acids. V lost 6 bases, J lost 5 bases, and 6 bases stayed unmatched.

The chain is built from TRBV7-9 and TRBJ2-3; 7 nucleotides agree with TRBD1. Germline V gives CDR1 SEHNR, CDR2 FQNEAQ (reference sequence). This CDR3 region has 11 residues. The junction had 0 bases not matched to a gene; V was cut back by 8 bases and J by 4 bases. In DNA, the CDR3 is TGTGCCAGCGGACAGGCAGATACGCAGTATTTT. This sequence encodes CASGQADTQYF.

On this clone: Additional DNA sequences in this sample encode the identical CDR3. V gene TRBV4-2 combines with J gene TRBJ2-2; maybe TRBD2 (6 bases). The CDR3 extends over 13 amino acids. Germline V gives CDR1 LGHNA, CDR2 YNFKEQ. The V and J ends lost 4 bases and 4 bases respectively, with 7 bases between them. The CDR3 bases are TGTGCCAGCAGCCCCGGGGGCACCGGGGAGCTGTTTTTT. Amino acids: CASSPGGTGELFF.

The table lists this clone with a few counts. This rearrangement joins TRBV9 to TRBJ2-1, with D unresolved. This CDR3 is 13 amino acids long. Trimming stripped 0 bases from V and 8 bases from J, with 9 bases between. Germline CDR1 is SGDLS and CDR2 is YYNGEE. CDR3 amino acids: CASSVALGYEQFF. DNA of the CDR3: TGTGCCAGCAGCGTAGCTCTGGGATATGAGCAGTTCTTC.

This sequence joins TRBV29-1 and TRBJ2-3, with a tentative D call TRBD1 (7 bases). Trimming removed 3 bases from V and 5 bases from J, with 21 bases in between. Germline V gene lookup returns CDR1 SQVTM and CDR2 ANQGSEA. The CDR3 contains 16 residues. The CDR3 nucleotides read TGCAGCGTTGAGGGGGGTTTGGGGACAGCGAGAGATACGCAGTATTTT. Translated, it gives CSVEGGLGTARDTQYF.

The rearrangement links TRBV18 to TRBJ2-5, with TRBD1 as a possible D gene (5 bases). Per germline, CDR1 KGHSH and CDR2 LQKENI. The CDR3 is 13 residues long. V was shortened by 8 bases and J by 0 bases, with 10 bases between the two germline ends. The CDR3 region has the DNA TGTGCCAGCGGCGACAGAGACCAAGAGACCCAGTACTTC. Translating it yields CASGDRDQETQYF.

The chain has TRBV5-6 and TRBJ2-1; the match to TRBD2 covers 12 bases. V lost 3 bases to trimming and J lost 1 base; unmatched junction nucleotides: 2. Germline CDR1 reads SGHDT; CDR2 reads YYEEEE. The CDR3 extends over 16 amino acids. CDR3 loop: CASSSTSGRSYNEQFF. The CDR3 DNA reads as TGTGCCAGCAGCTCCACTAGCGGGAGGTCCTACAATGAGCAGTTCTTC.

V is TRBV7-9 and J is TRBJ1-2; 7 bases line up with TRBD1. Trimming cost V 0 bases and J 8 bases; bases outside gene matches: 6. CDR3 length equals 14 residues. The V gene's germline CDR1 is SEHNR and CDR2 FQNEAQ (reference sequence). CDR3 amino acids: CASSLALTGAGYTF. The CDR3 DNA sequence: TGTGCCAGCAGCTTAGCGCTTACAGGGGCGGGCTACACCTTC.

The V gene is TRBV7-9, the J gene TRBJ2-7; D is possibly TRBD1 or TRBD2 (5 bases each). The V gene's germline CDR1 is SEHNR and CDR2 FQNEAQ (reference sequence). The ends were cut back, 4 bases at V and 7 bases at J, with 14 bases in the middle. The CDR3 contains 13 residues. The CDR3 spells CASSYGTSGEQYF. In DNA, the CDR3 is TGTGCCAGCAGCTACGGGACCTCGGGTGAGCAGTACTTC. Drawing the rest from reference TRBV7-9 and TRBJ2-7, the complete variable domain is DTGVSQNPRHKITKRGQNVTFRCDPISEHNRLYWYRQTLGQGPEFLTYFQNEAQLEKSRLLSDRFSAERPKGSFSTLEIQRTEQGDSAMYLCASSYGTSGEQYFGPGTRLTVT.

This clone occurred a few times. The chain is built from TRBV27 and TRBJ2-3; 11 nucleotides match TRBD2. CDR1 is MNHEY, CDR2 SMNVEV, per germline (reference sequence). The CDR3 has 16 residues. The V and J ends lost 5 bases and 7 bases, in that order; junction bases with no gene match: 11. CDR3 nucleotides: TGTGCCAGCAGTCCACAACTAGCGGGAGAAGGTAATACGCAGTATTTT. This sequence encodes CASSPQLAGEGNTQYF.

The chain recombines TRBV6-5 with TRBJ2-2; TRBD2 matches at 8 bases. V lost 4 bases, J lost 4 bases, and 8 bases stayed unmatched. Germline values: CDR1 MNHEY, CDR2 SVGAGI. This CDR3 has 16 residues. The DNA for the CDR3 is TGTGCCAGCAGTTCCAGCGGGAGTTCGAGCACCGGGGAGCTGTTTTTT. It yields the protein CASSSSGSSSTGELFF.

CDR3 loop: CASSVGVGEQYF. The CDR3 DNA reads TGTGCCAGCAGTGTCGGGGTAGGGGAGCAGTACTTC. The chain has TRBV2 and TRBJ2-7; TRBD2 might be the D (5 bases). The germline V and J ends were trimmed by 4 bases and 7 bases, with 11 bases remaining between them. The CDR3 length is 12 residues. Germline assignment: CDR1 SNHLY and CDR2 FYNNEI.

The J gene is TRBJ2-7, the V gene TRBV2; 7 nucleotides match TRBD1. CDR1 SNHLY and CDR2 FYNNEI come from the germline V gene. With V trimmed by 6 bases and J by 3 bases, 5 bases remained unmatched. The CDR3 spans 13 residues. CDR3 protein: CASRHGDSYEQYF. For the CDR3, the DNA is TGTGCCAGCAGGCATGGGGACAGCTACGAGCAGTACTTC.

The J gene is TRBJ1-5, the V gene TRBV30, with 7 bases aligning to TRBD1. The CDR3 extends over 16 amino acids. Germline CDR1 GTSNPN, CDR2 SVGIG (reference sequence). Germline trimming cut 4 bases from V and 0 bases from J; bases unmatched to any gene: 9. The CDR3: CAWIAPDRRSNQPQHF. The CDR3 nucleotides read TGTGCCTGGATTGCCCCGGACAGGCGTAGCAATCAGCCCCAGCATTTT. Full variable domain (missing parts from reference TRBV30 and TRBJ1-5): SQTIHQWPATLVQPVGSPLSLECTVEGTSNPNLYWYRQAAGRGLQLLFYSVGIGQISSEVPQNLSASRPQDRQFILSSKKLLLSDSGFYLCAWIAPDRRSNQPQHFGDGTRLSIL.

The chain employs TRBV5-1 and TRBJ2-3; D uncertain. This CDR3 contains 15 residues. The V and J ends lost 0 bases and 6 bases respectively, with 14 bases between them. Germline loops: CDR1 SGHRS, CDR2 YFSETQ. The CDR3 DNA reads TGCGCCAGCAGCTTGGAATCACAACATGAGGATACGCAGTATTTT. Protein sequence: CASSLESQHEDTQYF.

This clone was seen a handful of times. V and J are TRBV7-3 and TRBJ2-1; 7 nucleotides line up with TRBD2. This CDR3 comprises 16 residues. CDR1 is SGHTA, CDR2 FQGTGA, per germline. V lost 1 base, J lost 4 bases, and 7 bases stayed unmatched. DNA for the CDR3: TGTGCCAGCAGCTTAATACCGGGAGCGGGATACAATGAGCAGTTCTTC. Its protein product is CASSLIPGAGYNEQFF.

CDR3 amino acids: CSGLTDNYEQYF. In DNA form, the CDR3 reads TGCAGCGGCCTGACAGATAACTACGAGCAGTACTTC. The rearrangement links TRBV29-1 to TRBJ2-7, with a possible D match to TRBD1 (5 bases). Germline CDR1 reads SQVTM; CDR2 reads ANQGSEA. CDR3 size: 12 residues. V was pared by 7 bases and J by 3 bases, with 13 bases between.